This T cell receptor beta chain came from a study of cytomegalovirus exposure and HLA in healthy donors. This clone is a singleton in its sample. The target antigen is unknown. This CDR3 contains 13 residues. Trimming shortened V by 1 base and J by 2 bases, and 5 bases separated the two germline ends. From germline, CDR1 is SGHDN and CDR2 FVKESK. 60 Vbeta and 13 Jbeta primers were used in PCR. The method was immunoSEQ multiplex PCR; TCRdb's version includes in-frame clones alone and lacks a portion of them. The sample includes 120,000 or so clones, over 70% of them seen just once. Overall study results and limits: Confirmation was obtained in vitro that a few CMV-associated chains are specific for CMV antigens. An analysis that came later showed most CMV-associated TCR beta chains appearing HLA-restricted. In a later analysis, at a false discovery rate of 0.05, under 20,000 TCR beta sequences were associated with HLA alleles.

The donors comprised healthy bone marrow donors. V usage is TRBV14 and J usage is TRBJ1-2; D remains unclear. Sequencing was carried out using PBMCs. This TCR derives from a woman aged 45-65 years in good health and CMV-seronegative. The CDR3 DNA is TGTGCCAGCAGCCAAGCACGGAACTATGGCTACACCTTC. Its translation is CASSQARNYGYTF.